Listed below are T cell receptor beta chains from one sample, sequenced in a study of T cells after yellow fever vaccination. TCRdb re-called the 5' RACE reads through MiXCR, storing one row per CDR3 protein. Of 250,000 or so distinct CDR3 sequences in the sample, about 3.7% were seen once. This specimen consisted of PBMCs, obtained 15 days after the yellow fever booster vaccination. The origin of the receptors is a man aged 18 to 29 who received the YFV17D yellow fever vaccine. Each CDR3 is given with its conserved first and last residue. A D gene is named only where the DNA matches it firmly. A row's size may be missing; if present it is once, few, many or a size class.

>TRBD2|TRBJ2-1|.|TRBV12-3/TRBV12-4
CASDRTSGGSTYNEQFF
TGTGCCAGTGATCGGACTAGCGGGGGGAGTACCTACAATGAGCAGTTCTTC
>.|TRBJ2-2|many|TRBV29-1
CSVGGYTGELFF
TGCAGCGTTGGTGGGTACACCGGGGAGCTGTTTTTT
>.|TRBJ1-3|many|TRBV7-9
CASSSRRTEPSGNTIYF
TGTGCCAGCAGCTCCAGACGGACTGAACCATCTGGAAACACCATATATTTT
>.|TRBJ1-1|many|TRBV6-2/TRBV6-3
CASSYDRQQGWGSTEAFF
TGTGCCAGCAGTTACGACCGGCAACAGGGCTGGGGGTCAACTGAAGCTTTCTTT
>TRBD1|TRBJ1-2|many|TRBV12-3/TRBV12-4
CASSLALAGGGYGYTF
TGTGCCAGCAGTTTAGCGCTCGCAGGGGGGGGCTATGGCTACACCTTC
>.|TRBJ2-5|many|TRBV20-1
CSARVPGAGETQYF
TGCAGTGCTAGAGTGCCGGGGGCGGGGGAGACCCAGTACTTC
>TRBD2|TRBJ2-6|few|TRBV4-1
CASSHRKTSGGPPARGANVLIF
TGCGCCAGCAGCCACCGCAAAACTAGCGGGGGTCCACCGGCGCGGGGGGCCAACGTCCTGATTTTC
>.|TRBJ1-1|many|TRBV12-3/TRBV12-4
CASTRTLRGEAFF
TGTGCCAGCACCAGGACGCTCCGCGGTGAAGCTTTCTTT
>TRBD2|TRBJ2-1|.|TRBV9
CASSGASGAYNEQFF
TGTGCCAGCAGCGGGGCTAGCGGGGCCTACAATGAGCAGTTCTTC
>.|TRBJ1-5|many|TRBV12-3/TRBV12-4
CASTQDNQPQHF
TGTGCCAGCACCCAGGACAATCAGCCCCAGCATTTT
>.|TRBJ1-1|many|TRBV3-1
CASSQELGVDTEAFF
TGTGCCAGCAGCCAAGAACTGGGTGTGGACACTGAAGCTTTCTTT
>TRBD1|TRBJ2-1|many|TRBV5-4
CASTTRDSLYNEQFF
TGTGCCAGCACAACCCGGGACAGCCTTTACAATGAGCAGTTCTTC
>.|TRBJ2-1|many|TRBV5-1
CASSLVHNEQFF
TGCGCCAGCAGCTTGGTGCACAATGAGCAGTTCTTC
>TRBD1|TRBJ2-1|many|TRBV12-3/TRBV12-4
CASSPKEGQGFLNEQFF
TGTGCCAGCAGTCCGAAGGAGGGACAGGGGTTTCTCAATGAGCAGTTCTTC
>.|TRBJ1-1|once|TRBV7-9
CASSLAPDSRRGGSEAFF
TGTGCCAGCAGCTTAGCGCCGGACAGCCGACGAGGGGGGTCTGAAGCTTTCTTT
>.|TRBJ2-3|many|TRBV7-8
CASSLVRQALNTQYF
TGTGCCAGCAGCTTAGTCCGGCAGGCCTTGAATACGCAGTATTTT
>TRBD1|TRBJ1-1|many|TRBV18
CASSPRGLTEAFF
TGTGCCAGCTCACCAAGGGGGCTCACTGAAGCTTTCTTT